The 20 T cell receptor beta chains below all came from one sample that was sequenced in a study of blood T cell repertoires in COVID-19 (dated by TCRdb to 2019 to 2021). The library was generated by the immunoSEQ multiplex PCR assay. TCRdb limited this immuneACCESS table to in-frame rearrangements with V and J called. A share of clones is missing; checked studies link under half to unresolved V genes, and the rest is unexplained. This sample lists 300,000 or so clones; 80% to 90% were detected once. In total, the top ten clones hold about 1.4% of the sample. The sequenced sample consisted of peripheral blood. These TCRs come from a woman between 40 and 50 years old who had recovered from COVID-19.

This chain joins TRBV27 and TRBJ2-1; D is perhaps TRBD2 (6 bases). The V end lost 2 bases, the J end lost 4 bases, and 12 bases lay between the germline ends. Germline V gives CDR1 MNHEY, CDR2 SMNVEV (reference sequence). This CDR3 contains 15 residues. The CDR3 bases are TGTGCCAGCAGTTTAGCGGGGAGTACATACAATGAGCAGTTCTTC. This gives the protein CASSLAGSTYNEQFF.

The chain uses TRBV6-1 and TRBJ1-3; perhaps TRBD1 as D (6 bases). The CDR3 totals 16 residues. CDR1 MNHNS and CDR2 SASEGT come from the germline V gene. V was clipped by 1 base and J by 2 bases, with 12 bases between them. CDR3 sequence reads: CASSEGYAGAGNTIYF. Here the CDR3 DNA reads TGTGCCAGCAGTGAAGGATATGCAGGGGCTGGAAACACCATATATTTT.

The rearrangement uses TRBV19 and TRBJ1-2; D is uncertain. Germline values: CDR1 LNHDA, CDR2 SQIVND (reference sequence). V lost 9 bases to trimming and J lost 11 bases, with 19 bases between them. The CDR3 contains 12 residues. The CDR3 DNA follows: TGTGCCAGCGGAGGGAGGCCCCCTCGATACACCTTC. It is translated as CASGGRPPRYTF.

The chain carries TRBV29-1 and TRBJ2-2; D might be TRBD2 (5 bases). Trimming stripped 6 bases from V and 0 bases from J, with 8 bases between. Germline-derived CDR1 and CDR2 are SQVTM and ANQGSEA. The CDR3 sequence is 13 residues long. The CDR3 reads CSVAGTNTGELFF. The CDR3 bases are TGCAGCGTGGCCGGGACGAACACCGGGGAGCTGTTTTTT.

The chain is built from TRBV7-9 and TRBJ1-2; D is uncertain. This CDR3 is 14 amino acids long. Trimming shortened V by 5 bases and J by 2 bases, and 12 bases separated the two germline ends. Per the germline V gene, CDR1 is SEHNR and CDR2 is FQNEAQ (reference sequence). CDR3 residues: CASSIPVLNYGYTF. CDR3 coding DNA: TGTGCCAGCAGCATCCCAGTTTTAAACTATGGCTACACCTTC.

The CDR3 loop is CSAYRGVNEKLFF. The CDR3 DNA reads TGCAGCGCTTACCGGGGGGTAAATGAAAAACTGTTTTTT. The chain carries TRBV29-1 and TRBJ1-4, with D possibly being TRBD1 (5 bases). The CDR3 covers 13 residues. The germline V gene encodes CDR1 SQVTM and CDR2 ANQGSEA. V was cut by 7 bases and J by 5 bases, with 14 bases left in between.

The chain couples TRBV12-3 or TRBV12-4 to TRBJ2-5; TRBD2 might be the D (5 bases). The CDR3 extends over 13 amino acids. V gave up 5 bases and J gave up 3 bases, with 10 bases separating them. This chain's CDR3 is CASSHRAEETQYF. The CDR3 bases are TGTGCCAGCAGTCATAGAGCGGAAGAGACCCAGTACTTC.

The J gene is TRBJ1-4, the V gene TRBV7-2, with 9 positions matching TRBD1. Per germline, CDR1 SGHTA and CDR2 FQGNSA. V was clipped by 4 bases and J by 6 bases; unmatched bases: 6. The CDR3 covers 15 residues. The CDR3 region is CASSSRQGGDEKLFF. The CDR3 region has the DNA TGTGCCAGCAGCTCGCGACAGGGGGGGGATGAAAAACTGTTTTTT.

The chain has TRBV19 and TRBJ1-3; 7 bases map to TRBD1. The CDR3 has 15 amino acids. V shed 4 bases and J 2 bases; nucleotides not matched to a gene: 5. CDR1 is LNHDA, CDR2 SQIVND, per germline (reference sequence). DNA of the CDR3: TGTGCCAGTAGTAGCGCAGGGGGAACTGGAAACACCATATATTTT. Translation: CASSSAGGTGNTIYF.

The rearrangement links TRBV15 to TRBJ1-4, with TRBD1 identical over 8 bases. Germline assignment: CDR1 LNHNV and CDR2 YYDKDF (reference sequence). The V segment lost 0 bases and the J segment 8 bases; nucleotides outside the gene matches: 8. CDR3 size: 16 residues. CDR3 coding DNA: TGTGCCACCAGCAGAGATCTGGCAGGGGGCTTGGAAAAACTGTTTTTT. Translated, it gives CATSRDLAGGLEKLFF.

V usage is TRBV19 and J usage is TRBJ2-5; 7 nucleotides align to TRBD1. The CDR3 is 16 residues long. Germline V gene data show CDR1 as LNHDA and CDR2 as SQIVND (reference sequence). With V trimmed by 4 bases and J by 5 bases, 13 bases remained unmatched. The CDR3 DNA reads TGTGCCAGTAGTAAAGACAGGGAAAGTGCGGAGGAGACCCAGTACTTC. Protein: CASSKDRESAEETQYF.

The chain couples TRBV6-6 to TRBJ1-4, with 12 bases lining up with TRBD1. The length of the CDR3 is 15 residues. CDR1 and CDR2 from the germline V gene are MNHNY and SVGAGI (reference sequence). Trimming at V came to 2 bases and at J to 7 bases, leaving 2 bases not matched to a gene. CDR3 DNA: TGTGCCAGCAGTTACGGGGGACAGGGGGCTGAAAAACTGTTTTTT. It yields the protein CASSYGGQGAEKLFF.

This chain connects TRBV6-6 to TRBJ2-7; 11 bases agree with TRBD2. V dropped 5 bases and J dropped 2; count of bases not matched to a gene: 8. The CDR3 covers 16 residues. CDR1 is MNHNY and CDR2 is SVGAGI in the germline V gene (reference sequence). DNA for the CDR3: TGTGCCAGCAGTCCGCCCACTAGCGGGGGCCCCTACGAGCAGTACTTC. Amino acid sequence: CASSPPTSGGPYEQYF.

The chain combines TRBV11-2 with TRBJ2-7; 7 bases are shared with TRBD2. CDR3 length: 14 residues. V lost 6 bases to trimming and J lost 7 bases; unmatched junction nucleotides: 12. Germline V CDR1 and CDR2: SGHAT, FQNNGV. In DNA form, the CDR3 reads TGTGCCAGCAGGGCCCTGGCGGGGGAAGAAGAGCAGTACTTC. Translating it yields CASRALAGEEEQYF. The entire variable domain, with the rest obtained from reference TRBV11-2 and TRBJ2-7, is as follows: EAGVAQSPRYKIIEKRQSVAFWCNPISGHATLYWYQQILGQGPKLLIQFQNNGVVDDSQLPKDRFSAERLKGVDSTLKIQPAKLEDSAVYLCASRALAGEEEQYFGPGTRLTVT.

This clone has just a few counts. V gene TRBV19 combines with J gene TRBJ2-2, with a tentative D call TRBD2 (5 bases). The CDR3 is 13 residues long. The V gene's germline CDR1 is LNHDA and CDR2 SQIVND (reference sequence). Trimming took off 6 bases at V and 5 bases at J, with 10 bases between the two ends. CDR3 coding DNA: TGTGCCAGTAGCTCATGGGAGACCGGGGAGCTGTTTTTT. Protein product: CASSSWETGELFF.

The chain carries TRBV3-1 (or the pseudogene TRBV3-2) and TRBJ2-7; TRBD2 matches 8 bases. The germline CDR1 and CDR2 sequences are LGHDT and YNNKEL (reference sequence). CDR3 length: 15 amino acids. After removal of 1 base from V and 1 base from J, the junction contained 3 bases not matched to a gene. The CDR3 protein is CASSQAGGRSYEQYF. CDR3 DNA sequence: TGTGCCAGCAGCCAAGCGGGGGGGCGGTCCTACGAGCAGTACTTC.

The V and J genes are TRBV11-2 and TRBJ2-3; the D gene is possibly TRBD1 (5 bases). Germline lookup yields CDR1 SGHAT and CDR2 FQNNGV. Trimming pared 4 bases from V and 4 bases from J, leaving 15 bases between. The CDR3 contains 15 residues. This CDR3 reads CASSSYPWGSDTQYF. CDR3 sequence (DNA): TGTGCCAGCAGCTCATACCCCTGGGGCTCAGATACGCAGTATTTT.

The CDR3 spells CASSLEAGPSTDTQYF. The CDR3 DNA sequence: TGCGCCAGCAGCTTGGAAGCGGGGCCTAGCACAGATACGCAGTATTTT. This chain uses TRBV5-1 with TRBJ2-3; 7 bases agree with TRBD2. The CDR3 is 16 amino acids. Germline values: CDR1 SGHRS, CDR2 YFSETQ. Trimming removed 0 bases from V and 0 bases from J; junction bases left unmatched: 4.

The J gene is TRBJ1-2, the V gene TRBV7-9; 9 nucleotides match TRBD1. Germline loops: CDR1 SEHNR, CDR2 FQNEAQ (reference sequence). V was pared by 5 bases and J by 7 bases, with 8 bases of the junction left unmatched. The CDR3 sequence is 14 residues long. This CDR3 is CASSLQGAWGGYTF. CDR3 nucleotides: TGTGCCAGCAGCCTACAGGGGGCCTGGGGTGGCTACACCTTC.

The chain uses TRBV10-1 and TRBJ2-7; 9 bases match TRBD2. CDR1 and CDR2 (germline): WNHNN, SYGVQD (reference sequence). The CDR3 is made up of 13 amino acids. Trimming removed 6 bases from V and 6 bases from J; junction bases left unmatched: 6. CDR3 residues: CASSQGLAGEQYF. DNA of the CDR3: TGCGCCAGCAGCCAGGGACTAGCCGGCGAGCAGTACTTC.